Listed here is a single T cell receptor (beta chain). As yet, its antigen is unknown. These data belong to a study of tumor and adjacent non-tumor tissue in lung cancer. Looking at the study overall: Patients comprised about a dozen adenocarcinoma, a couple of squamous cell carcinoma and 1 small cell lung cancer.

This CDR3 contains 17 residues. Trimming took 4 bases from V and 0 from J, leaving 18 bases between them. Germline CDR1 SGDLS, CDR2 YYNGEE. The template was RNA from unsorted bulk tissue. Three rounds of nested PCR, following a modified ARM-PCR protocol, produced the TCRbeta library. A single record per CDR3 protein comes from TCRdb applying MiXCR to the multiplex PCR reads. The sample comprises more than 75,000 distinct CDR3 sequences, around 70% of which are singletons, and about 12% rests with the top ten. Findings of the study overall: Normal lung showed higher cumulative top 100 clone frequency than tumor.

The chain is built from TRBV9 and TRBJ2-3; D unclear. This TCR came from a woman in her 70s with non-small cell lung cancer. The sample comprised lung tumor tissue. CDR3 amino acids: CASSTLGLGISTDTQYF. The DNA for the CDR3 is TGTGCCAGCAGCACCCTTGGTCTAGGGATAAGCACAGATACGCAGTATTTT.